This T cell receptor beta chain was found in a study of glioma-infiltrating T cells. Study outcomes and limitations: Tissue-blood divergence was below expectation in non-neoplastic patients, above in gliomas. Tissue and blood shared very few CDR3 sequences.

Amplification of TCR alpha and beta CDR3 regions from RNA used iRepertoire nested multiplex PCR. Input was roughly 85-400 ng of tissue mRNA or PBMC total RNA. In TCRdb, the multiplex PCR reads were re-called with MiXCR into one record per CDR3 protein. The data contain approximately 190,000 distinct CDR3 sequences, around 32% of them singletons. V was pared by 0 bases and J by 1 base, with 10 bases between. The germline V gene has CDR1 KGHSH and CDR2 LQKENI. There are 16 residues in the CDR3. Concerning this clonotype itself: Antigen unknown.

The TCR was taken from a human donor with low-grade glioma or glioblastoma, undergoing nonglioma brain surgery, or in good health (not recorded which). The V and J genes are TRBV18 and TRBJ2-1; possibly TRBD1 for D (5 bases). Sequencing was carried out using glioma tissue, nonneoplastic brain tissue, or PBMCs (not recorded which). The CDR3 loop is CASSPPGLGSYNEQFF. The CDR3 DNA follows: TGTGCCAGCTCACCACCGGGGCTAGGATCCTACAATGAGCAGTTCTTC.